Given below is one T cell receptor beta chain in context. This sample was taken from a study of regulatory and conventional T cells in RAG deficiency. V lost 1 base, J lost 5 bases, and 15 bases lay in between. The CDR3 has 15 amino acids. Germline CDR1 and CDR2: SGHRS and YFSETQ. Genomic DNA came from blood conventional CD4+ T cells gated CD25-low CD127-high. TCRdb keeps only in-frame clones here, not all; method: immunoSEQ multiplex PCR. Among 25,000 to 35,000 clones listed, around 96% were seen once. The sample also formed part of further work on regulatory T cells. As that study records: Amplification used 52 TRBV primers and 13 TRBJ primers.

Sequenced input: CD25- CD4+ T cells sorted from blood. The V and J genes are TRBV5-1 and TRBJ1-1, with D tentatively TRBD1 (5 bases). The origin of this receptor is a human donor in good health. CDR3 residues: CASSLYRGTGTEAFF. The CDR3 region has the DNA TGCGCCAGCAGCTTGTACCGGGGGACCGGGACTGAAGCTTTCTTT.